Listed here is a single T cell receptor (beta chain). Its antigen is not identified. Method: immunoSEQ multiplex PCR; TCRdb's copy keeps in-frame clones and lacks some. Found here are 45,000 to 60,000 clones, around 89% of them singletons; the top ten hold just under 2%. This sample stems from a study of T cell responses to AZD1222 COVID-19 vaccine. Trimming removed 4 bases at V and 3 bases at J, with 11 bases between. The V gene's germline CDR1 is KGHDR and CDR2 SFDVKD. This CDR3 comprises 14 residues. Findings of the study overall: Per reports, nearly half of all spike-specific TCRs target regions that are unmutated in variants. White British people made up most donors, females outnumbered males, and clonal diversity was possibly underestimated. The study found Spike-specific TCR breadth and depth rose after two AZD1222 doses. The CD4 TCRs associated with vaccination extended across spike and predominated at 160-218 and 743-854.

The V gene is TRBV24-1, the J gene TRBJ2-5; D may be TRBD1 or TRBD2 (5 bases each). The input for sequencing was peripheral blood, taken on day 0 of AZD1222 vaccination. The clonotype originates from an adult in good health. CDR3 sequence reads: CATSDPVGEETQYF. The CDR3 nucleotides are TGTGCCACCAGTGACCCGGTGGGGGAAGAGACCCAGTACTTC.